This TCR beta chain was observed in a study of shared clonotypes between healthy human individuals. Study as a whole: Three plates were used per donor for CD4 naive, three for CD4 memory, two for CD8 naive and one for CD8 memory.

The CDR3 has 14 residues. CDR1 is LNHDA and CDR2 is SQIVND in the germline V gene (reference sequence). V lost 0 bases and J lost 4, with 10 bases in between. Clones were read by immunoSEQ multiplex PCR, and TCRdb kept only the in-frame ones, dropping some. The profile shows around 2,000,000 clones, over 85% of them singletons. Whole-study findings and limits: Sorted-subset sequencing was shown by rarefaction to be incomplete despite large depth.

With respect to this clone: The antigen is not known.

The receptor was derived from a young man in good health. Sequenced input: naive CD4+ T cells sorted from blood. Subset noted: CD45RA+ positively selected. J is TRBJ2-7 and V is TRBV19; D ambiguous. The CDR3: CASSIDPNRYEQYF. CDR3 coding DNA: TGTGCCAGTAGTATAGACCCCAATCGTTACGAGCAGTACTTC.